What follows describes a single T cell receptor beta chain. This entry belongs to a study of shared clonotypes between healthy human individuals. Negatively enriched CD4+ T cells were divided by CD45RA into naive and memory. Under the authors' procedure: Filtering differed since immunoSEQ provided only junctions, with no quality scores. Sequenced by immunoSEQ multiplex PCR; TCRdb stores in-frame clones only, minus some. That table is the source of V, J and clone size, and D and trimming were worked out from the DNA. This table holds roughly 2.4 million clones, approximately 94% found once. CDR1 is MNHEY, CDR2 SMNVEV, per germline (reference sequence). The V and J ends lost 6 bases and 8 bases respectively, with 13 bases between them. This CDR3 is 13 amino acids long.

The receptor was derived from a man aged 18-30 years in good health. This chain joins TRBV27 and TRBJ1-4, with D uncertain. Sequenced material: naive CD4+ T cells sorted from blood. Indicated subset: CD45RA+ positively selected. The CDR3 region is CASSPRSPEKLFF. For the CDR3, the DNA is TGTGCCAGCAGCCCCCGTTCCCCCGAAAAACTGTTTTTT.